This TCR beta chain was retrieved from a study of blood T cell repertoires in COVID-19. As for the study in general: T cells, B-cell-depleted T cells, or PBMCs supplied cDNA or gDNA.

Original data processing: It was from reference gene primer amplification that nucleated cell counts were estimated. Some clones are missing from TCRdb's copy, which holds only in-frame ones; the method was immunoSEQ multiplex PCR. The V and J calls and clone size were taken over from that table, and D and trimming were inferred from the DNA. The sample has about 220,000 clones; 65% to 90% are singletons. This clone was detected once. This CDR3 has 16 residues. V lost 7 bases, J lost 0 bases, and 11 bases stayed unmatched. From germline, CDR1 is LNHDA and CDR2 SQIVND (reference sequence). Sequenced input: peripheral blood. The TCR was taken from an older woman with acute or convalescent COVID-19. This chain links TRBV19 with TRBJ1-1; 7 bases line up with TRBD1. CDR3 nucleotides: TGTGCCAGTATGAAAGAGAGGGGGCAGCTGAACACTGAAGCTTTCTTT. Its translation: CASMKERGQLNTEAFF.